This TCR beta chain was recovered during a study of blood T cells in healthy people across ages. Together with a sample-barcoded 5' primer, a J-beta primer mix was included in a second PCR lasting about 7 to 12 cycles. Every single cDNA molecule received a tag from a template-switch adaptor with 12 random nucleotides. TCRdb reprocessed the 5' RACE reads with MiXCR, giving one entry per CDR3 protein. The table has hundreds of thousands of distinct CDR3 sequences, 45% to 50% seen once. Germline CDR1 SEHNR, CDR2 FQNEAQ (reference sequence). V lost 3 bases to trimming and J lost 0 bases, with 10 bases between them. The CDR3 is 15 residues long. Study results and caveats: The unsorted PBMCs prevented any conclusive comparison of naive versus antigen-experienced cells.

This clonotype was seen a few times. Its antigen is currently unknown. The specimen sequenced was blood. The clonotype originates from a woman aged 60-75 years in good health. V is TRBV7-9 and J is TRBJ2-3, with unresolved D. The CDR3 DNA reads as TGTGCCAGCAGCTTTGCACGATCTAGCACAGATACGCAGTATTTT. Translating gives CASSFARSSTDTQYF.